The T cell receptor (beta chain) under discussion was sequenced for a study of shared clonotypes between healthy human individuals. Worth noting for this clone: What it binds is unknown.

Samples underwent the assay at deep level. Each replicate PCR on the sorted subsets used about 220 ng DNA (approximately 33,000 T cell genomes). Method: immunoSEQ multiplex PCR; TCRdb's copy keeps in-frame clones and lacks some. Here the sample spans roughly 1,000,000 clones, about 80% being singletons. Study-wide results and caveats: As a rule, naive subsets had a larger estimated richness than memory subsets.

Among the donors, all were Caucasian adults who lived in Nashville, Tennessee. The V end was cut by 3 bases, the J end by 5 bases, with 13 bases between. The CDR3 spans 14 residues. CDR1 SEHNR and CDR2 FQNEAQ come from the germline V gene (reference sequence). This sequence was found in a man aged 18 to 35 in good health. Some clones in this sample may be carry-over from other donors' samples. Sequenced material: memory CD4+ T cells from PBMCs. Documented subset: CD45RA-negative fraction. The V and J genes are TRBV7-9 and TRBJ2-5; no clear D. Here the CDR3 reads CASSLSLIGETQYF. The CDR3 DNA reads TGTGCCAGCAGCTTGTCCTTAATCGGGGAGACCCAGTACTTC.